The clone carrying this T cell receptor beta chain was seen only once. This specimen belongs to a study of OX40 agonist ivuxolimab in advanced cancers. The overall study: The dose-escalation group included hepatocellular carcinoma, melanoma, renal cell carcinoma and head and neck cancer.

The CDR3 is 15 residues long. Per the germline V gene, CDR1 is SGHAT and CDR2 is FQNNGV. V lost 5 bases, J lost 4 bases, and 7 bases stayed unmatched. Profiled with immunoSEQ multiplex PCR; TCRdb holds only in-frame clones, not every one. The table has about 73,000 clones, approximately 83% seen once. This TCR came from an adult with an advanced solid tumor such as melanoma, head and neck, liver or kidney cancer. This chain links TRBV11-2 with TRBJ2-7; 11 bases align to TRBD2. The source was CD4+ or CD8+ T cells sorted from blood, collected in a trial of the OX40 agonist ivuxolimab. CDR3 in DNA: TGTGCCAGCAGCCGTACTAGCGGGAGAGTGTACGAGCAGTACTTC. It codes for CASSRTSGRVYEQYF.